This TCR beta chain derives from a study of T cells after yellow fever vaccination. Points from the study as a whole: Most primary-vaccination clones reappeared after the booster (about 96% CD4, more than 70% CD8). The study noted that FACS-sorted repertoires could contain abundant clonotypes contaminating from the bulk population.

Generation of TCR cDNA used 5'RACE template switching (which added a universal primer site and UMIs). One entry per CDR3 protein results from TCRdb running MiXCR on the 5' RACE reads. The top ten hold about 20% of the sample, which has 25,000 to 40,000 distinct CDR3 sequences, about 6.6% seen once. This clonotype has at least ten counts. This clonotype was sampled from a man younger than 30 who received the YFV17D yellow fever vaccine. The sample in question was PBMCs, either bulk or a sorted T-cell subset (CD4+, CD8+, memory, or dextramer-sorted; not recorded which), obtained on the day of the first yellow fever vaccination.

CDR3 region: CSAPGTGAQLANYGYTF. The DNA for the CDR3 is TGCAGTGCTCCCGGGACAGGGGCCCAACTAGCTAACTATGGCTACACCTTC. The gene calls are TRBV20-1 and TRBJ1-2; 10 nucleotides agree with TRBD1. Per germline, CDR1 DFQATT and CDR2 SNEGSKA (reference sequence). The CDR3 consists of 17 residues. After removal of 5 bases from V and 0 bases from J, the junction contained 12 bases not matched to a gene.